A selection of T cell receptor beta chains follows, all from one sample in a study of blood T cell repertoires in COVID-19. The method was immunoSEQ multiplex PCR; TCRdb's version includes in-frame clones alone and lacks a portion of them. Of about 110,000 clones in the sample, roughly 80% were seen once. The sequencing sample was made of peripheral blood. The receptors derive from a woman in her 40s with acute or convalescent COVID-19. Each CDR3 is given with its conserved first and last residue. A D gene is named only where the DNA matches it firmly. The size field is filled for only some rows; it gives once, few, many or a size class.

J	size	D	V	CDR3	DNA
TRBJ2-3	.	.	TRBV11-2	CASSRAGENTQYF	TGTGCCAGCAGCCGAGCAGGGGAAAATACGCAGTATTTT
TRBJ1-3	.	.	TRBV10-3	CAIRPGQRSGNTIYF	TGTGCCATCAGACCGGGACAAAGGTCTGGAAACACCATATATTTT
TRBJ2-3	.	TRBD2	TRBV4-1	CASSQVGGGRSTDTQYF	TGCGCCAGCAGCCAAGTCGGGGGGGGCCGATCCACAGATACGCAGTATTTT
TRBJ2-7	.	TRBD1	TRBV6-5	CASSRDRGTYEQYF	TGTGCCAGCAGCCGGGACAGGGGAACCTACGAGCAGTACTTC
TRBJ1-3	.	TRBD1	TRBV19	CASSRQGTGNTIYF	TGTGCCAGTAGTCGACAGGGAACCGGAAACACCATATATTTT
TRBJ2-1	.	TRBD2	TRBV15	CATSRGGGGGAWDEQFF	TGTGCCACCAGCAGAGGGGGTGGCGGGGGGGCCTGGGATGAGCAGTTCTTC
TRBJ1-2	.	.	TRBV6-4	CASSDAGGRSYTF	TGTGCCAGCAGTGACGCCGGGGGAAGAAGCTACACCTTC
TRBJ2-5	.	.	TRBV19	CASSFGGGRGETQYF	TGTGCCAGTAGTTTTGGAGGCGGCAGGGGAGAGACCCAGTACTTC
TRBJ1-4	.	TRBD1	TRBV10-3	CAISGGGAGPATNEKLFF	TGTGCCATCAGTGGAGGGGGCGCGGGGCCTGCAACTAATGAAAAACTGTTTTTT
TRBJ1-4	.	.	TRBV7-8	CASSLGQASNEKLFF	TGTGCCAGCAGCTTAGGACAGGCTAGTAATGAAAAACTGTTTTTT
TRBJ1-4	.	TRBD1	TRBV5-1	CASREGAATNEKLFF	TGCGCCAGCAGGGAGGGGGCTGCAACTAATGAAAAACTGTTTTTT
TRBJ2-2	.	TRBD2	TRBV7-2	CASSLELAGAGELFF	TGTGCCAGCAGCTTAGAACTAGCGGGGGCCGGGGAGCTGTTTTTT
TRBJ2-1	few	.	TRBV19	CASKSGDSSYNEQFF	TGTGCCAGTAAATCCGGTGATTCTTCCTACAATGAGCAGTTCTTC
TRBJ2-4	.	TRBD2	TRBV5-4	CASSPARGMSNIQYF	TGTGCCAGCAGCCCCGCGCGGGGGATGTCGAACATTCAGTACTTC
TRBJ2-7	.	.	TRBV7-9	CASSPGGGSYEQYF	TGTGCCAGCAGCCCCGGGGGAGGCTCCTACGAGCAGTACTTC
TRBJ2-1	.	.	TRBV9	CASSGGAYNEQFF	TGTGCCAGCAGCGGGGGGGCCTACAATGAGCAGTTCTTC
TRBJ1-2	.	.	TRBV3-1/TRBV3-2	CASSLMAGGGYTF	TGTGCCAGCAGCCTTATGGCAGGAGGAGGCTACACCTTC
TRBJ1-5	.	.	TRBV7-2	CASSSSEGSPQHF	TGTGCCAGCAGCAGCAGTGAGGGTTCGCCCCAGCATTTT
TRBJ2-2	.	TRBD1	TRBV5-1	CASSYSGTGRTGELFF	TGCGCCAGCAGCTATAGTGGGACAGGGCGCACCGGGGAGCTGTTTTTT
TRBJ1-4	.	.	TRBV7-9	CASSLMGATNEKLFF	TGTGCCAGCAGCTTAATGGGAGCAACTAATGAAAAACTGTTTTTT
TRBJ2-7	.	TRBD1	TRBV6-5	CASSRDSEQYF	TGTGCCAGCAGTCGGGACAGCGAGCAGTACTTC
TRBJ1-3	.	.	TRBV18	CASSLDSVHSGNTIYF	TGTGCCAGCTCACTGGACAGCGTCCACTCTGGAAACACCATATATTTT
TRBJ2-1	few	TRBD2	TRBV10-2	CASRLSGGRNNEQFF	TGCGCCAGCAGACTTAGCGGGGGACGCAACAATGAGCAGTTCTTC
TRBJ2-5	.	.	TRBV20-1	CSALRLETQYF	TGCAGTGCTTTGCGGTTGGAGACCCAGTACTTC
TRBJ2-1	.	.	TRBV24-1	CATSDGYAREFF	TGTGCCACCAGTGATGGATACGCGAGGGAGTTCTTC
TRBJ1-2	.	TRBD1	TRBV2	CASQGQDGYTF	TGTGCCAGCCAAGGACAGGATGGCTACACCTTC
TRBJ2-1	.	TRBD2	TRBV10-3	CAISESPGGEQFF	TGTGCCATCAGTGAGTCACCGGGGGGTGAGCAGTTCTTC
TRBJ2-4	.	TRBD1	TRBV12-3/TRBV12-4	CASTFDRGTIQYF	TGTGCCAGCACTTTCGACAGGGGGACCATTCAGTACTTC
TRBJ1-3	.	.	TRBV3-1/TRBV3-2	CASGSASGNTIYF	TGTGCCAGCGGCAGTGCCTCTGGAAACACCATATATTTT
TRBJ1-2	.	TRBD1	TRBV3-1/TRBV3-2	CASSQEGTALGYGYTF	TGTGCCAGCAGCCAAGAGGGGACAGCTCTCGGCTATGGCTACACCTTC
TRBJ1-1	.	.	TRBV6-5	CASSLGGLRITEAFF	TGTGCCAGCTCCCTCGGGGGGCTAAGAATCACTGAAGCTTTCTTT
TRBJ1-5	.	TRBD1	TRBV12-5	CASGLGLGTEGNQPQHF	TGTGCTAGTGGTTTGGGACTAGGGACAGAAGGCAATCAGCCCCAGCATTTT
TRBJ2-7	.	.	TRBV18	CASSHRISADEQYF	TGTGCCAGCTCACACCGGATCTCAGCGGACGAGCAGTACTTC
TRBJ2-1	.	.	TRBV7-3	CASSLRYRASYNEQFF	TGTGCCAGCAGCTTAAGATACAGGGCCTCCTACAATGAGCAGTTCTTC
TRBJ2-5	.	TRBD2	TRBV5-6	CASSLEGEGTQYF	TGTGCCAGCAGCTTGGAAGGGGAGGGTACCCAGTACTTC
TRBJ2-6	.	.	TRBV5-4	CASSRGDTGNSGANVLTF	TGTGCCAGCAGCCGAGGGGACACAGGGAACTCTGGGGCCAACGTCCTGACTTTC
TRBJ2-3	.	.	TRBV3-1/TRBV3-2	CASRPGFLGDTQYF	TGTGCCAGCCGGCCAGGGTTCCTCGGAGATACGCAGTATTTT